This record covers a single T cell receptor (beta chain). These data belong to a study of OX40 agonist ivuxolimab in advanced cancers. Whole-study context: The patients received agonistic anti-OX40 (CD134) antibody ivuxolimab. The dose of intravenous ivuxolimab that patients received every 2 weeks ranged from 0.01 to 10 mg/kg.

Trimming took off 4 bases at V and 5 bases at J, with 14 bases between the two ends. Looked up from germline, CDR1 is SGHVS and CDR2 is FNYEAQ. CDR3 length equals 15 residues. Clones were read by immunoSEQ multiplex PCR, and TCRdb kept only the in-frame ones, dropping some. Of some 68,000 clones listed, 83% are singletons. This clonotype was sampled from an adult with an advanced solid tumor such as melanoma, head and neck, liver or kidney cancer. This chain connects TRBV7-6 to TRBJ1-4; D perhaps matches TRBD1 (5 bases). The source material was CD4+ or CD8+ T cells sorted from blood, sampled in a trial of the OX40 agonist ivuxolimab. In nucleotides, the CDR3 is TGTGCCAGCAGCTCGGGGCAGGGTTTAAATGAAAAACTGTTTTTT. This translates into CASSSGQGLNEKLFF.